The entry that follows covers one T cell receptor (beta chain) sequence. Its antigen is not identified. The same CDR3 is also encoded by other DNA sequences in this sample. This sample is drawn from a study of cytomegalovirus exposure and HLA in healthy donors. Study-wide findings and caveats: Productive rates of about 87% or about 30% were seen for most TCR beta V segments in an earlier analysis. In a later analysis, TCR association rates varied by HLA locus: DRB1 most, HLA-C fewest. A few chains tied to CMV proved CMV antigen-specific in vitro.

60 Vbeta and 13 Jbeta primers were used in PCR. Assay used: immunoSEQ multiplex PCR; TCRdb lists only in-frame clones, some missing. This table has under 200,000 clones, 70% to 90% appearing once. CDR3 length equals 13 residues. Germline CDR1 reads MNHEY; CDR2 reads SMNVEV (reference sequence). Trimming removed 2 bases from V and 2 bases from J, with 7 bases in between. This clonotype originated in a woman between 18 and 29 years old in good health and CMV-seronegative. The chain links TRBV27 to TRBJ2-7; the D gene is possibly TRBD1 (5 bases). Sequenced: PBMCs. CDR3 in amino acids: CASSLQGPYEQYF. DNA for the CDR3: TGTGCCAGCAGTTTACAGGGCCCCTACGAGCAGTACTTC.